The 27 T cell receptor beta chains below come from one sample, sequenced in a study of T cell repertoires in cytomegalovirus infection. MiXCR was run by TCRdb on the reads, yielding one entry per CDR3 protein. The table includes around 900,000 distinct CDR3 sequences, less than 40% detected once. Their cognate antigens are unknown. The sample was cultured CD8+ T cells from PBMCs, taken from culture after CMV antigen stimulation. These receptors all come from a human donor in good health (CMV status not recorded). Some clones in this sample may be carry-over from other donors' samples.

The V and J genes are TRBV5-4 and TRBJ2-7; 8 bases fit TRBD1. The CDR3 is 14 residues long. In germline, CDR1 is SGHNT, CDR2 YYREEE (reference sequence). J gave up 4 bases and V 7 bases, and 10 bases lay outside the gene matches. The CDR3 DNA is TGTGCCAGCCGTACACAGGGGGAGATTTACGAGCAGTACTTC. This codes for CASRTQGEIYEQYF.

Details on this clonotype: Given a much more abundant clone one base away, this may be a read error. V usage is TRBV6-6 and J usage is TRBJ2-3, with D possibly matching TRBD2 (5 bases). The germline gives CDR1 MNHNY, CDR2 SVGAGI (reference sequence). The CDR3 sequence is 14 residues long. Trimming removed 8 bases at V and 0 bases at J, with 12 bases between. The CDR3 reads CASWTRTSTDTQYF. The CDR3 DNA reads TGTGCCAGCTGGACCCGGACTAGCACAGATACGCAGTATTTT.

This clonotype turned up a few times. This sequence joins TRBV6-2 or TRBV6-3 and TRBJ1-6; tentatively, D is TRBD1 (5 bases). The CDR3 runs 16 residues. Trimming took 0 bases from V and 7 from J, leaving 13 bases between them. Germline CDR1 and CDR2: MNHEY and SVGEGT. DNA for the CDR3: TGTGCCAGCAGTTACTCGCCGGGACTGTTGAATTCACCCCTCCACTTT. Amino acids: CASSYSPGLLNSPLHF.

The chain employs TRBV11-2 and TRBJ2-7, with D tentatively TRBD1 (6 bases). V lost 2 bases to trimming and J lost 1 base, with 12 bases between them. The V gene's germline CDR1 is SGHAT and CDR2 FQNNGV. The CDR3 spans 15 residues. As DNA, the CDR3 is TGTGCCAGCAGCTTAATCCCAACAGGGTCCTACGAGCAGTACGTC. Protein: CASSLIPTGSYEQYV.

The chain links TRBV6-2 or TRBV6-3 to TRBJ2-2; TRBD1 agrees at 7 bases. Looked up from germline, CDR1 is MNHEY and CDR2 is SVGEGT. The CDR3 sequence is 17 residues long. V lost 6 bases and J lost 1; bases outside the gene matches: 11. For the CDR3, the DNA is TGTGCCAGCAGCTTACCACCGGGACAGAAGAACACCGGGGAGCTGTTTTTT. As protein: CASSLPPGQKNTGELFF.

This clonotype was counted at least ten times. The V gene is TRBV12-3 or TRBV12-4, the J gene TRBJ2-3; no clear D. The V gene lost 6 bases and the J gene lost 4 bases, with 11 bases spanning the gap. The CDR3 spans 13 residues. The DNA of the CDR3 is TGTGCCAGCAGCTTACCTGGTGCAGATACGCAGTATTTT. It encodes CASSLPGADTQYF.

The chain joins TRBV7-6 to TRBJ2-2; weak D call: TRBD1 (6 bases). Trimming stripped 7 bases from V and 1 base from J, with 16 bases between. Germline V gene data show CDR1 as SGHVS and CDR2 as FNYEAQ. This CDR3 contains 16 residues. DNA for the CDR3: TGTGCCAGCACCATCACAGGGATTCGGAACACCGGGGAGCTGTTTTTT. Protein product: CASTITGIRNTGELFF. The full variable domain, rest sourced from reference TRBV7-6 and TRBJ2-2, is GAGVSQSPRYKVTKRGQDVALRCDPISGHVSLYWYRQALGQGPEFLTYFNYEAQQDKSGLPNDRFSAERPEGSISTLTIQRTEQRDSAMYRCASTITGIRNTGELFFGEGSRLTVL.

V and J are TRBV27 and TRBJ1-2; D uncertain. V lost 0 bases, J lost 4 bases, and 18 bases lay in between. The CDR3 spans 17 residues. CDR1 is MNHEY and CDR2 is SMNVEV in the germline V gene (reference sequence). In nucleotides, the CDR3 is TGTGCCAGCAGTTTATCGTCATACAGCCGATTGATCTATGGCTACACCTTC. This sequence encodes CASSLSSYSRLIYGYTF.

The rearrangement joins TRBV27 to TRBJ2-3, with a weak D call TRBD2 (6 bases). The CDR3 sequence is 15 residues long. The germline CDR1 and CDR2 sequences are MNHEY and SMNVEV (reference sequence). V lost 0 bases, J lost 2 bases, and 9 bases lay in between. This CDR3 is CASSLSRGTTDTQYF. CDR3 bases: TGTGCCAGCAGTTTATCGCGGGGAACCACAGATACGCAGTATTTT.

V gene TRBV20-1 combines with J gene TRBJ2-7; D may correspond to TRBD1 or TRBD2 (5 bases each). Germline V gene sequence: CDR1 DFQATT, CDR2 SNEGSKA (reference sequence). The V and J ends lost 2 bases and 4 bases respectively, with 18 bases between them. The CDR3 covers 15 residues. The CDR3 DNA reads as TGCAGTGCTAGACACCGGGACCGAGGGCTATACGAGCAGTACGTC. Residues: CSARHRDRGLYEQYV.

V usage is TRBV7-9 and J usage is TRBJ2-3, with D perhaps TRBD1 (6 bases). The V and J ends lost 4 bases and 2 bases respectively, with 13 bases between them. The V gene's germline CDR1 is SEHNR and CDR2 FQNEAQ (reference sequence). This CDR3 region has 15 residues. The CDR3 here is CASSSPWGPTDTQYF. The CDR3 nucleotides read TGTGCCAGCAGCTCCCCTTGGGGGCCCACAGATACGCAGTATTTT.

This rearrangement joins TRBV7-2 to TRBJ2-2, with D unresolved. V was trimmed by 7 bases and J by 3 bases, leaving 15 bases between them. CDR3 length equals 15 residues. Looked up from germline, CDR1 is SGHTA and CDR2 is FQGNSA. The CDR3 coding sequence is TGTGCCAGCATCCCAGGCCGACATCACACCGGGGAGCTGTTTTTT. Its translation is CASIPGRHHTGELFF.

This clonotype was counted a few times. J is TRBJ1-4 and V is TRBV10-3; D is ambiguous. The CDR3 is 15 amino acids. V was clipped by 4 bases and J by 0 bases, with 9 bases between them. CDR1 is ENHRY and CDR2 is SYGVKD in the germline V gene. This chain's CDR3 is CAISVGVATNEKLFF. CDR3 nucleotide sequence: TGTGCCATCAGTGTGGGAGTCGCAACTAATGAAAAACTGTTTTTT.

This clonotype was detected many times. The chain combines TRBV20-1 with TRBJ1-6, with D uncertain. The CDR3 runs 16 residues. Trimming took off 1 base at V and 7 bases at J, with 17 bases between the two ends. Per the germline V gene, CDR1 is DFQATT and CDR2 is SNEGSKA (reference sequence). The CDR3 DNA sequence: TGCAGTGCTAGAGGCCCACCGGTAGGAGAAAATTCACCCCTCCACTTT. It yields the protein CSARGPPVGENSPLHF.

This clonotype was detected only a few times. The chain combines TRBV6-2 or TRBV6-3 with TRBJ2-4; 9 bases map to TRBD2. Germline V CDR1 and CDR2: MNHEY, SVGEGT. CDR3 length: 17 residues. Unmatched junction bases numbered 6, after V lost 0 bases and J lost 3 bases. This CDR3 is CASSYSRVAGDKNIQYF. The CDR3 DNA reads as TGTGCCAGCAGTTACTCTAGGGTAGCGGGGGACAAAAACATTCAGTACTTC.

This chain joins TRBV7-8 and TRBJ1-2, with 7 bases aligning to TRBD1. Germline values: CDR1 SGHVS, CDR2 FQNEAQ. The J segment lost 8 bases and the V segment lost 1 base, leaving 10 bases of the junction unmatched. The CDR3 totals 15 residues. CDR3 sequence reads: CASSLVEGGIWGYTF. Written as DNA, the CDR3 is TGTGCCAGCAGCTTAGTTGAAGGGGGCATATGGGGCTACACCTTC.

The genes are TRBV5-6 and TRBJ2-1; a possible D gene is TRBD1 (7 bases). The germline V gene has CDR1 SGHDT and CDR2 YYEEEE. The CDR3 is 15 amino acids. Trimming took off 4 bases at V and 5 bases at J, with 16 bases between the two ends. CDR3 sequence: CASSPDREVNNEQFF. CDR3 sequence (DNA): TGTGCCAGCAGCCCCGACAGGGAGGTCAACAATGAGCAGTTCTTC.

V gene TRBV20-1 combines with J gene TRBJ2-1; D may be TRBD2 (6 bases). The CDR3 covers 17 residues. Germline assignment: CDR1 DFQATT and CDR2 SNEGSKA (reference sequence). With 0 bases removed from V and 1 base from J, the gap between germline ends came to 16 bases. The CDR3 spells CSARDSWGDFSYNEQFF. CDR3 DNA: TGCAGTGCTAGAGATAGCTGGGGGGACTTTTCCTACAATGAGCAGTTCTTC.

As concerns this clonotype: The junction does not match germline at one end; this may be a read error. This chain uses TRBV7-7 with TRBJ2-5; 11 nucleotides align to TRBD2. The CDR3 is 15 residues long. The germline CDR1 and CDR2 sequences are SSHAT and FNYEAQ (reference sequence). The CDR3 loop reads CASSLAGGPKETQYF. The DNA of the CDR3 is TGTGCTAGCAGCTTAGCGGGGGGGCCGAAAGAGACCCAGTACTTC.

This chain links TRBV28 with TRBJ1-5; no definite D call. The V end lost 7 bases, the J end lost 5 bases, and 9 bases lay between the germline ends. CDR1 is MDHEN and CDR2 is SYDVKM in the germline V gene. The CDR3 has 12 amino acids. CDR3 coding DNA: TGTGCCAGCATCCACCTGGATCAGCCCCAGCATTTT. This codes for CASIHLDQPQHF.

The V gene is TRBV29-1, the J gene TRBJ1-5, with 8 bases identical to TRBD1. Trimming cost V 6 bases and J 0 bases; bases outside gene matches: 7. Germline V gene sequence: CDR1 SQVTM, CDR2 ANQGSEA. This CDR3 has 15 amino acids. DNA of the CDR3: TGCAGCGTCAGGACAGGGATCGATAGCAATCAGCCCCAGCATTTT. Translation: CSVRTGIDSNQPQHF.

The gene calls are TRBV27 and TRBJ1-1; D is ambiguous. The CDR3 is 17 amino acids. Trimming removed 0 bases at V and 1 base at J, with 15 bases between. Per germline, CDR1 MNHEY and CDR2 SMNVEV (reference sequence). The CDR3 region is CASSLSGSTEGNTEAFF. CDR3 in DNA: TGTGCCAGCAGTTTATCTGGCTCCACAGAGGGGAACACTGAAGCTTTCTTT.

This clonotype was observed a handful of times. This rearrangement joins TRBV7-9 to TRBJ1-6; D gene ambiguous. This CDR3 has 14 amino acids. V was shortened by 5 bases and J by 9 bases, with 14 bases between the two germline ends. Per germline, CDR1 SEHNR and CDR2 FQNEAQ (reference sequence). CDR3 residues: CASSEGPGPSPLHF. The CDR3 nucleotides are TGTGCCAGCAGCGAGGGCCCCGGGCCTTCACCCCTCCACTTT.

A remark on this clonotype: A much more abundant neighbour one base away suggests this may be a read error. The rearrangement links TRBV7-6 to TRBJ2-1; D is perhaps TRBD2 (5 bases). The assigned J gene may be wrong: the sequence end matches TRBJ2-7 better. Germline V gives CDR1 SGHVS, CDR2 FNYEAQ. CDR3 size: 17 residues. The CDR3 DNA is TGTGCCAGCAGCCTCGATGGGGTGCGGGCGAACTACAATGAGCAGTACTTC. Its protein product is CASSLDGVRANYNEQYF.

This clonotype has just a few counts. CDR3 sequence reads: CATSRALAGDTQYF. The CDR3 DNA follows: TGTGCCACCAGCAGGGCCCTAGCGGGAGATACGCAGTATTTT. The chain links TRBV15 to TRBJ2-3, with 8 bases identical to TRBD2. J gave up 5 bases and V 3 bases, and 4 bases lay outside the gene matches. In germline, CDR1 is LNHNV, CDR2 YYDKDF (reference sequence). This CDR3 has 14 amino acids.

The CDR3 reads CATSSREGGTYGYTF. For the CDR3, the DNA is TGTGCCACCAGCAGCCGGGAAGGTGGCACTTATGGCTACACCTTC. The chain has TRBV15 and TRBJ1-2; no reliable D call. V lost 3 bases and J lost 5, with 16 bases in between. This CDR3 is 15 amino acids long. In germline, CDR1 is LNHNV, CDR2 YYDKDF (reference sequence).

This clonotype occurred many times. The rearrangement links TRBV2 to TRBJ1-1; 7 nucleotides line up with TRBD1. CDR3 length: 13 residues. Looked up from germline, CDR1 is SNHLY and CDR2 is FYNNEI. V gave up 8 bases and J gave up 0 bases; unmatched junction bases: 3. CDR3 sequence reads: CASRDRVNTEAFF. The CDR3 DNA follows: TGTGCCAGCCGGGACAGAGTGAACACTGAAGCTTTCTTT. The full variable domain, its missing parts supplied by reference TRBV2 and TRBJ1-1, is EPEVTQTPSHQVTQMGQEVILRCVPISNHLYFYWYRQILGQKVEFLVSFYNNEISEKSEIFDDQFSVERPDGSNFTLKIRSTKLEDSAMYFCASRDRVNTEAFFGQGTRLTVV.